These 27 T cell receptor beta chains share one sample of origin, sequenced in a study of blood T cells in healthy people across ages. For the second PCR, which ran for roughly 7 to 11 cycles, a sample-barcoded 5' primer and a J-beta primer mix were used. TCRdb re-derived calls from the 5' RACE reads in MiXCR, one entry per CDR3 protein. The sample holds more than 800,000 distinct CDR3 sequences, roughly 26% seen once. Sequencing used blood. These receptors originate from an elderly woman in good health.

The CDR3 spells CSAVDRVRSNQPQHF. CDR3 bases: TGCAGTGCCGTTGACAGGGTTCGTAGCAATCAGCCCCAGCATTTT. The chain recombines TRBV20-1 with TRBJ1-5, with TRBD1 matching over 7 bases. Trimming took 6 bases from V and 0 from J; bases not matched to a gene: 8. CDR3 length: 15 residues. In germline, CDR1 is DFQATT, CDR2 SNEGSKA (reference sequence).

This clonotype was detected only a few times. The rearrangement joins TRBV20-1 to TRBJ1-6, with 9 bases fitting TRBD1. V lost 5 bases and J lost 10; bases outside the gene matches: 9. CDR1 DFQATT and CDR2 SNEGSKA come from the germline V gene (reference sequence). The CDR3 sequence is 14 residues long. This chain's CDR3 is CSAPTDRGRSPLHF. In DNA form, the CDR3 reads TGCAGTGCTCCGACGGACAGGGGCCGGTCACCCCTCCACTTT.

The gene calls are TRBV4-3 and TRBJ2-2; D not resolved. CDR1 and CDR2 from the germline V gene are LGHNA and YSLEER. V lost 1 base and J lost 4, with 7 bases in between. The CDR3 runs to 14 residues. CDR3 amino acids: CASSQVRSTGELFF. CDR3 bases: TGCGCCAGCAGCCAAGTCAGAAGCACCGGGGAGCTGTTTTTT.

Ten or more counts support this clonotype. This chain uses TRBV5-1 with TRBJ2-3; D is unresolved. V was clipped by 0 bases and J by 3 bases, with 5 bases between them. Germline lookup yields CDR1 SGHRS and CDR2 YFSETQ. The CDR3 has 13 amino acids. The CDR3 spells CASSLELTDTQYF. CDR3 bases: TGCGCCAGCAGCTTGGAGCTTACAGATACGCAGTATTTT.

This clonotype was found many times. V is TRBV4-3 and J is TRBJ2-5; D gene uncertain. The CDR3 spans 14 residues. Trimming removed 1 base from V and 2 bases from J, with 8 bases in between. Germline V gene data show CDR1 as LGHNA and CDR2 as YSLEER. The CDR3 loop reads CASSQGTNQETQYF. As DNA, the CDR3 is TGCGCCAGCAGCCAAGGGACCAATCAAGAGACCCAGTACTTC.

As for this clonotype: This sequence may be a read error, since a much larger clone differs from it by one base. The V call is TRBV20-1, the J call TRBJ2-1; D is possibly TRBD1 or TRBD2 (5 bases each). The CDR3 covers 14 residues. CDR1 and CDR2 (germline): DFQATT, SNEGSKA (reference sequence). CDR3 residues: CSAGAGSSHNEQFF. CDR3 sequence (DNA): TGCAGTGCCGGGGCAGGGAGCTCCCACAATGAGCAGTTCTTC.

This clonotype was observed a handful of times. The chain has TRBV6-5 and TRBJ2-5; TRBD2 matches at 7 bases. CDR3 length equals 13 residues. V gave up 7 bases and J gave up 5 bases; unmatched junction bases: 7. Per germline, CDR1 MNHEY and CDR2 SVGAGI. DNA for the CDR3: TGTGCCAGCAAACCGCTCGGGGGGGAGACCCAGTACTTC. Translated: CASKPLGGETQYF.

This clonotype was seen repeatedly, ten times or more. This chain joins TRBV30 and TRBJ1-6; D possibly corresponds to TRBD1 (5 bases). This CDR3 spans 13 amino acids. Trimming took off 4 bases at V and 6 bases at J, with 10 bases between the two ends. Germline lookup yields CDR1 GTSNPN and CDR2 SVGIG (reference sequence). The CDR3 loop reads CAWTPGVNSPLHF. CDR3 coding DNA: TGTGCCTGGACTCCGGGGGTTAATTCACCCCTCCACTTT.

This clonotype was counted at least ten times. The CDR3: CASSYNRPGKNSPLHF. The DNA for the CDR3 is TGTGCCAGCAGTTACAATCGGCCGGGAAAGAATTCACCCCTCCACTTT. J is TRBJ1-6 and V is TRBV6-2 or TRBV6-3; D unclear. Germline V gives CDR1 MNHEY, CDR2 SVGEGT. Between the trimmed V and J ends, which lost 2 bases and 7 bases, there was a span of 15 bases. The CDR3 loop spans 16 amino acids.

Many counts were recorded for this clonotype. This chain links TRBV20-1 with TRBJ2-5; D ambiguous. The CDR3 contains 10 residues. The V gene lost 5 bases and the J gene lost 5 bases, with 6 bases spanning the gap. Looked up from germline, CDR1 is DFQATT and CDR2 is SNEGSKA (reference sequence). This CDR3 reads CSAARETQYF. DNA for the CDR3: TGCAGTGCTGCTCGGGAGACCCAGTACTTC.

The rearrangement uses TRBV24-1 and TRBJ2-5, with 9 bases aligning to TRBD1. Per the germline V gene, CDR1 is KGHDR and CDR2 is SFDVKD. The ends lost 1 base at V and 11 bases at J; junction bases unmatched: 13. The CDR3 has 16 residues. CDR3 DNA sequence: TGTGCCACCAGTGATTTAATACGGACAGGGGAGGGTGAGCAGTACTTC. The encoded protein is CATSDLIRTGEGEQYF.

This chain joins TRBV6-2 or TRBV6-3 and TRBJ2-4; possible D gene TRBD1, 6 bases. The CDR3 consists of 16 residues. Germline V CDR1 and CDR2: MNHEY, SVGEGT. Deletions cut 2 bases from V and 0 bases from J, with 11 bases between. Written as DNA, the CDR3 is TGTGCCAGCAGTTACGCCGGACAGTTAGCCAAAAACATTCAGTACTTC. Translated: CASSYAGQLAKNIQYF.

The chain links TRBV20-1 to TRBJ2-5, with D perhaps assigned TRBD1 or TRBD2 (5 bases each). Germline CDR1 and CDR2: DFQATT and SNEGSKA (reference sequence). This CDR3 region has 14 residues. Deletions cut 5 bases from V and 1 base from J, with 14 bases between. This CDR3 is CSAGGGAIQETQYF. The CDR3 nucleotides read TGCAGTGCTGGGGGTGGGGCAATCCAAGAGACCCAGTACTTC.

This clonotype showed up many times. This chain joins TRBV20-1 and TRBJ2-3; D is possibly TRBD2 (7 bases). CDR3 length: 16 residues. The V end lost 0 bases, the J end lost 0 bases, and 13 bases lay between the germline ends. Looked up from germline, CDR1 is DFQATT and CDR2 is SNEGSKA (reference sequence). CDR3 in amino acids: CSARDPAGASTDTQYF. The CDR3 region has the DNA TGCAGTGCTAGAGATCCGGCGGGGGCCAGCACAGATACGCAGTATTTT.

This clonotype was counted many times. The chain has TRBV10-3 and TRBJ2-3; 12 bases align to TRBD2. With 6 bases clipped from V and 6 bases from J, the junction kept 7 bases outside the gene matches. Germline CDR1 and CDR2: ENHRY and SYGVKD. The CDR3 sequence is 15 residues long. Here the CDR3 DNA reads TGTGCCATCAGGTCCGGGACTAGCGGGCTTGATACGCAGTATTTT. Amino acid sequence: CAIRSGTSGLDTQYF.

This clonotype occurred a few times. V gene TRBV20-1 combines with J gene TRBJ1-2; D is ambiguous. Trimming pared 1 base from V and 8 bases from J, leaving 17 bases between. This CDR3 contains 14 residues. Per germline, CDR1 DFQATT and CDR2 SNEGSKA (reference sequence). The DNA of the CDR3 is TGCAGTGCTAGAGTCCCCAATCCAAAAGGGGGCTACACCTTC. The encoded protein is CSARVPNPKGGYTF.

The sample holds many counts of this clonotype. The CDR3 protein is CAIKAGGYEQYF. As DNA, the CDR3 is TGTGCCATCAAAGCGGGGGGTTACGAGCAGTACTTC. The gene calls are TRBV10-3 and TRBJ2-7, with TRBD2 matching 9 bases. The germline CDR1 and CDR2 sequences are ENHRY and SYGVKD. There are 12 residues in the CDR3. J lost 4 bases, V lost 7 bases, and 2 bases had no gene match.

At least ten counts were recorded for this clonotype. The chain recombines TRBV6-5 with TRBJ2-5, with 8 bases identical to TRBD2. The CDR3 sequence is 16 residues long. CDR1 and CDR2 (germline): MNHEY, SVGAGI. J gave up 4 bases and V 0 bases, and 7 bases lay outside the gene matches. CDR3 protein: CASSYSNPGGLETQYF. The CDR3 DNA reads as TGTGCCAGCAGTTACTCGAACCCGGGGGGGCTAGAGACCCAGTACTTC.

With respect to this clonotype: This clone may be a read error of a much larger clone one base away. The V call is TRBV20-1, the J call TRBJ2-3; no definite D call. The CDR3 totals 14 residues. Trimming left V 3 bases short and J 0 bases short, with 10 bases between. From germline, CDR1 is DFQATT and CDR2 SNEGSKA (reference sequence). The CDR3 reads CSARPVTSTDTQYF. CDR3 nucleotide sequence: TGCAGTGCTAGGCCCGTGACTAGCACAGATACGCAGTATTTT.

This clonotype has ten or more counts. This chain joins TRBV30 and TRBJ1-2, with 7 bases matching TRBD1. Trimming took 3 bases from V and 3 from J; bases not matched to a gene: 4. Germline V lookup: CDR1 GTSNPN, CDR2 SVGIG (reference sequence). This CDR3 is built from 13 residues. The CDR3 DNA reads TGTGCCTGGAGAAAGGGACAGTACTATGGCTACACCTTC. It is translated as CAWRKGQYYGYTF.

Note on this clonotype: Germline is not matched at one junction end, which may reflect a read error. The J gene is TRBJ2-5, the V gene TRBV7-2, with D perhaps matching TRBD1 or TRBD2 (6 bases each). With the DNA end fitting TRBJ2-7 better, the J assignment may be wrong. Germline-derived CDR1 and CDR2 are SGHTA and FQGNSA. CDR3 length: 16 amino acids. CDR3 sequence (DNA): TGTGCCAGCAACTTAGGAGGGCAGGGGCCCTCATACGAGCAGTACTTC. It specifies CASNLGGQGPSYEQYF.

As for this clonotype: One base away lies a much larger clone, so this may be a sequencing read error. V and J are TRBV6-5 and TRBJ1-2, with 8 bases aligning to TRBD1. Germline CDR1 reads MNHEY; CDR2 reads SVGAGI. The CDR3 is 15 residues long. The V segment lost 2 bases and the J segment 4 bases; nucleotides outside the gene matches: 6. This chain's CDR3 is CASSYTGQACYGYTF. CDR3 sequence (DNA): TGTGCCAGCAGTTACACGGGACAGGCGTGCTATGGCTACACCTTC.

Many counts were recorded for this clonotype. The chain is built from TRBV6-2 or TRBV6-3 and TRBJ2-1; 7 bases agree with TRBD1. Losses at the gene ends were 2 bases for V and 2 bases for J; bases not matched to a gene: 3. This CDR3 contains 15 residues. From germline, CDR1 is MNHEY and CDR2 SVGEGT. The CDR3 nucleotides are TGTGCCAGCAGTTACGCGGACAGGCCCTACAATGAGCAGTTCTTC. This codes for CASSYADRPYNEQFF.

With respect to this clonotype: A single base separates this from a much larger clone, so it may be a read error. The rearrangement uses TRBV15 and TRBJ1-4; tentative D call: TRBD1 (6 bases). The CDR3 contains 16 residues. The germline V gene encodes CDR1 LNHNV and CDR2 YYDKDF (reference sequence). DNA of the CDR3: TGTGCCACCAGCAGACGACAGGCACCGACTAATGAAAAACGGTTTTTT. Translated, it gives CATSRRQAPTNEKRFF.

Concerning this clonotype: A much larger clone differs from this one at a single base, so this may be a read error. This CDR3 is CASSGQAETTDAQYF. DNA of the CDR3: TGTGCCAGCAGTGGACAGGCAGAGACCACAGATGCGCAGTATTTT. V gene TRBV12-3 or TRBV12-4 combines with J gene TRBJ2-3; 7 nucleotides agree with TRBD1. The CDR3 extends over 15 amino acids.

This clonotype was seen a few times. This chain joins TRBV19 and TRBJ2-1; TRBD1 aligns across 9 bases. V lost 4 bases to trimming and J lost 6 bases; unmatched junction nucleotides: 7. The CDR3 loop spans 15 amino acids. Per germline, CDR1 LNHDA and CDR2 SQIVND (reference sequence). The CDR3 protein is CASSTGTGRSNEQFF. Written as DNA, the CDR3 is TGTGCCAGTAGTACCGGGACAGGGAGGAGCAATGAGCAGTTCTTC.

This clonotype was observed at least ten times. The genes are TRBV7-2 and TRBJ2-3; 13 bases are shared with TRBD2. The CDR3 length is 17 residues. V shed 3 bases, J shed 4 bases, and the junction held 7 bases outside the gene matches. CDR1 is SGHTA and CDR2 is FQGNSA in the germline V gene. The CDR3 loop is CASSLAGTSGASDTQYF. The CDR3 nucleotides read TGTGCCAGCAGCTTGGCTGGGACTAGCGGGGCGTCAGATACGCAGTATTTT.